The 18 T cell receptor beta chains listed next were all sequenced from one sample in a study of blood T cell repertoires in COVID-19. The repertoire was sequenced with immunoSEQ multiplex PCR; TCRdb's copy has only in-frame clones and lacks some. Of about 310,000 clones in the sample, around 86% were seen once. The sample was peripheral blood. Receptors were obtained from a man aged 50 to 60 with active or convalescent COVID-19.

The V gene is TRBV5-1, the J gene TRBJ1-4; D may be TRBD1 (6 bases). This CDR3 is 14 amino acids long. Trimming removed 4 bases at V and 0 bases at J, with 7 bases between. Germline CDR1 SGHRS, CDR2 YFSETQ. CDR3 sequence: CASSGTPTNEKLFF. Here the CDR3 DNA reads TGCGCCAGCAGCGGGACACCAACTAATGAAAAACTGTTTTTT.

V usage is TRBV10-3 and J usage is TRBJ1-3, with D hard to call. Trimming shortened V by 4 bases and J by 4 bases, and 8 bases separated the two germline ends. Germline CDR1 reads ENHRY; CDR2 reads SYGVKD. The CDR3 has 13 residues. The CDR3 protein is CAISGVGGNTIYF. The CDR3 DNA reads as TGTGCCATCAGTGGGGTGGGCGGAAACACCATATATTTT.

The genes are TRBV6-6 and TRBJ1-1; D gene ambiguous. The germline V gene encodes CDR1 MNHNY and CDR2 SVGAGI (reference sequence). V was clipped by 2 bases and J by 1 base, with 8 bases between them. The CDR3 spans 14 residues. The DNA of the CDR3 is TGTGCCAGCAGTTACGACGGGAGGAACACTGAAGCTTTCTTT. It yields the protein CASSYDGRNTEAFF.

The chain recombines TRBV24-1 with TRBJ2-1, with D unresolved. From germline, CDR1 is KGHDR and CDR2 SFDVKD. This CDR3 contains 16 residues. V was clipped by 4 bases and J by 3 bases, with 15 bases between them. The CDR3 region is CATSDPRVTIYNEQFF. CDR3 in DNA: TGTGCCACCAGTGACCCGAGAGTTACCATCTACAATGAGCAGTTCTTC.

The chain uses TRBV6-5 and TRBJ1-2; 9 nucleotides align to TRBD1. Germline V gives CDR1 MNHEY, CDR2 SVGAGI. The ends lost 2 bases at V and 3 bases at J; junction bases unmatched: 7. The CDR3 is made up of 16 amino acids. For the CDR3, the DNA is TGTGCCAGCAGTTACCGAGGGGGACAGGGCGACTATGGCTACACCTTC. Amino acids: CASSYRGGQGDYGYTF.

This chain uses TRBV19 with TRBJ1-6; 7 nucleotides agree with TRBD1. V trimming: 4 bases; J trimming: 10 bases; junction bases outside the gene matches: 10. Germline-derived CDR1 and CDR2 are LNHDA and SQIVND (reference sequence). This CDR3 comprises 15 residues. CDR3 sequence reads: CASSTLTGTRSPLHF. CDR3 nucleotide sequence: TGTGCCAGTAGTACGCTGACAGGGACGCGATCACCCCTCCACTTT.

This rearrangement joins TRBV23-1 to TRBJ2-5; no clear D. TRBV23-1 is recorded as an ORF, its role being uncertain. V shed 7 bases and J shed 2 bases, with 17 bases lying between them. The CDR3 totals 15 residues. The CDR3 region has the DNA TGCGCCAGCACTCCGGGTCCTCGCAGTCAAGAGACCCAGTACTTC. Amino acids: CASTPGPRSQETQYF.

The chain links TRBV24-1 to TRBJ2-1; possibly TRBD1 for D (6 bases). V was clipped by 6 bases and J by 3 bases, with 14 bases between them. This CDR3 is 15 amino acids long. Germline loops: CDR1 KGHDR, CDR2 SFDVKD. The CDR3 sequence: CATSSQGRGYNEQFF. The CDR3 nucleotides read TGTGCCACCAGTTCACAGGGTAGAGGCTACAATGAGCAGTTCTTC.

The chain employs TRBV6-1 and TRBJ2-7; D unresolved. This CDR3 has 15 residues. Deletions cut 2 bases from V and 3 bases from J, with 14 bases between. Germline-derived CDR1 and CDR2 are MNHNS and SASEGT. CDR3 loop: CASSEQLAVGYEQYF. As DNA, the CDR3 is TGTGCCAGCAGTGAACAATTGGCGGTAGGCTACGAGCAGTACTTC.

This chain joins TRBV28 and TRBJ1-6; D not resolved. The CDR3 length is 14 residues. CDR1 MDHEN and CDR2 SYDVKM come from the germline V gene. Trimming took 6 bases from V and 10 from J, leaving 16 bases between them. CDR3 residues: CASSSPQGGSPLHF. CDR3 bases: TGTGCCAGCAGCAGCCCCCAAGGAGGGTCACCCCTCCACTTT.

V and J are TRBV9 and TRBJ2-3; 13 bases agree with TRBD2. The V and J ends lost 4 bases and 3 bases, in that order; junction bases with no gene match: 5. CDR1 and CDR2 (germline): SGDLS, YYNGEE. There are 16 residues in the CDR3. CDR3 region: CASSTGTSGMTDTQYF. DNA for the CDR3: TGTGCCAGCAGCACCGGGACTAGCGGGATGACAGATACGCAGTATTTT.

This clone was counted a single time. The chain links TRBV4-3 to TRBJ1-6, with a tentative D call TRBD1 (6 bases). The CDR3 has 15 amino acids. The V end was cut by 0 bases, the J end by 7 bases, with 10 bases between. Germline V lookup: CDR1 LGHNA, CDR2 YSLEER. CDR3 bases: TGCGCCAGCAGCCAAGAGACAGGCAGGAATTCACCCCTCCACTTT. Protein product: CASSQETGRNSPLHF.

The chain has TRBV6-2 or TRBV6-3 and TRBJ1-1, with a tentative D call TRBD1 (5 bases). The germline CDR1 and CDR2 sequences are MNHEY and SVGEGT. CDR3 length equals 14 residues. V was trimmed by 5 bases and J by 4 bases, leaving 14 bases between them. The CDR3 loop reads CASSQMGGGTEAFF. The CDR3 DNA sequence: TGTGCCAGCAGTCAAATGGGGGGGGGCACTGAAGCTTTCTTT.

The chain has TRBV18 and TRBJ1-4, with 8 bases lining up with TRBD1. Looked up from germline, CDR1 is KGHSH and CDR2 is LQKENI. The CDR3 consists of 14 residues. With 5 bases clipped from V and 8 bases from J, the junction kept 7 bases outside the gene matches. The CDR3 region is CASSTDRGGEKLFF. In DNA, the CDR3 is TGTGCCAGCTCAACCGACAGGGGCGGAGAAAAACTGTTTTTT.

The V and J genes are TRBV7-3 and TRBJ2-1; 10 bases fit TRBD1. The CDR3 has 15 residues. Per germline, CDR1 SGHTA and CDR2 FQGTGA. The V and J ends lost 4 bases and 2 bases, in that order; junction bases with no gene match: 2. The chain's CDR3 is CASSSGQGAYNEQFF. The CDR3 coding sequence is TGTGCCAGCAGCTCCGGACAGGGGGCCTACAATGAGCAGTTCTTC.

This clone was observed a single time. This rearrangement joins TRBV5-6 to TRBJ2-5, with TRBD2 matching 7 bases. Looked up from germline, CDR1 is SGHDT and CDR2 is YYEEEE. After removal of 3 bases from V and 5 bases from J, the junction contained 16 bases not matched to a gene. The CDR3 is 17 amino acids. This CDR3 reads CASSSFSRDYVRETQYF. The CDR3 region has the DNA TGTGCCAGCAGCTCCTTCTCCCGGGACTACGTGCGGGAGACCCAGTACTTC.

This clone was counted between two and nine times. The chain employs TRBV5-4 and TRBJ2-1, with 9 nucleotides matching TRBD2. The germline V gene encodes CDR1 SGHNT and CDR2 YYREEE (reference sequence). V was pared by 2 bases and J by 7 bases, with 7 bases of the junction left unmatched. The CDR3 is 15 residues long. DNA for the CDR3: TGTGCCAGCAGCTTACTAGCGGGTATTAGTAATGAGCAGTTCTTC. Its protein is CASSLLAGISNEQFF.

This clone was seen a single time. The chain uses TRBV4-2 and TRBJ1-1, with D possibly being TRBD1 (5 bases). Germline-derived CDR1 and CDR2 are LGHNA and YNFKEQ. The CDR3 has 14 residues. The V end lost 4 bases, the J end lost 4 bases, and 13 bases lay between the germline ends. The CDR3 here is CASSLRRQGTEAFF. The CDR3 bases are TGTGCCAGCAGCCTCCGACGGCAGGGCACTGAAGCTTTCTTT.